This T cell receptor beta chain was captured in a study of blood T cell repertoires in COVID-19. As for the study in general: In each case, the material was cDNA or gDNA derived from T cells, B-cell-depleted T cells, or PBMCs.

Repertoires were generated with immunoSEQ multiplex PCR, while TCRdb's copy carries only in-frame clones and drops some. The table includes around 280,000 clones, around nine tenths detected once. Trimming pared 1 base from V and 0 bases from J, leaving 6 bases between. The CDR3 is made up of 14 amino acids. Germline lookup yields CDR1 LGHNA and CDR2 YNFKEQ. Recruitment covered about two dozen US areas and drew participants whose ages spanned roughly 18 to 100 years. Assignments of participants to cohorts depended upon their own reported clinical history. The specimen sequenced was PBMCs or T cells enriched from blood (not recorded which). The clonotype comes from a middle-aged woman who had recovered from COVID-19. The genes are TRBV4-2 and TRBJ1-2; D gene uncertain. CDR3 loop: CASSQATPNYGYTF. CDR3 nucleotide sequence: TGTGCCAGCAGCCAAGCGACACCTAACTATGGCTACACCTTC.